This T cell receptor (beta chain) was captured by sequencing in a study of early T cells in non-severe SARS-CoV-2 infection. The overall study: Chains were unpaired, as sequencing was done on bulk RNA from unsorted whole blood.

This clonotype came up a few times. MiXCR, run by TCRdb on the 5' RACE reads, gives a single entry per CDR3 protein. The table shows approximately 100,000 distinct CDR3 sequences, with approximately 10% occurring only once. The material sequenced was whole blood. The sequence derives from an adult who was a healthcare worker with PCR-confirmed SARS-CoV-2 infection or an uninfected control (not recorded which).

CDR3 coding DNA: TGCAGTGCTCCCTTTGAGACAGGGGGCCGGAGCTCCTACGAGCAGTACTTC. Residues: CSAPFETGGRSSYEQYF. The V and J genes are TRBV20-1 and TRBJ2-7; 10 bases match TRBD1. The CDR3 runs 17 residues. Germline trimming cut 5 bases from V and 0 bases from J; bases unmatched to any gene: 13. The V gene's germline CDR1 is DFQATT and CDR2 SNEGSKA (reference sequence).